In its sample, the clone carrying this T cell receptor beta chain was seen many times. Its target is unknown. The TCR beta cDNA libraries contained unique molecular identifiers. Roughly 470,000 cDNA molecules came from roughly 0.93 to 9.6 million T cells. TCRdb re-derived calls from the PCR reads in MiXCR, one entry per CDR3 protein. The repertoire holds hundreds of thousands of distinct CDR3 sequences, just under 30% seen once, with roughly 0.57% in the top ten. The data were obtained in a study of post-analysis software for immune sequencing data. Study overall: Included among the disease courses, which were recorded for the cohort, were relapsing-remitting, secondary progressive and progressive-relapsing multiple sclerosis.

This CDR3 comprises 15 residues. After removal of 6 bases from V and 5 bases from J, the junction contained 13 bases not matched to a gene. From germline, CDR1 is DFQATT and CDR2 SNEGSKA (reference sequence). General study findings and limits: Diversity measured as normalized Chao1 was significantly lower in multiple sclerosis patients than in controls. There were a handful of TRBV segments more frequent in patients than controls, and TRBV5-6, TRBV5-1 and TRBV20-1 were among them. Samples made in the same batch grouped tightly together by F measure.

The rearrangement uses TRBV20-1 and TRBJ2-1, with TRBD1 matching 7 bases. The receptor was derived from a girl between 5 and 17 years old with multiple sclerosis. Material for sequencing was blood. CDR3 sequence: CSAPTGSGLNNEQFF. The DNA for the CDR3 is TGCAGTGCCCCGACAGGGAGTGGACTTAACAATGAGCAGTTCTTC.